This section outlines one T cell receptor beta chain sequence together with its context. Its antigen remains unidentified. V shed 1 base, J shed 5 bases, and the junction held 2 bases outside the gene matches. Germline values: CDR1 SGDLS, CDR2 YYNGEE. This CDR3 comprises 14 residues. This specimen comes from a study of cytomegalovirus exposure and HLA in healthy donors. The PCR made use of 60 Vbeta and 13 Jbeta primers. Per the authors' pipeline: An analysis performed later counted 81 million or so unique TCR beta chains (roughly 11 million of them shared). Here immunoSEQ multiplex PCR was the method, and the copy in TCRdb shows in-frame clones only, minus some. V, J and clone size derive from that table, while D and trimming were established from the DNA sequence. The table includes 120,000 to 150,000 clones, approximately 79% detected once. Overall study results and limits: Across HLA loci, a later analysis found differing TCR association rates, with DRB1 most and HLA-C fewest.

This chain connects TRBV9 to TRBJ2-1; 8 nucleotides align to TRBD2. Sequencing was performed on PBMCs. This TCR was recovered from a woman aged 25 to 39 in good health and CMV-seronegative. The DNA of the CDR3 is TGTGCCAGCAGCGTAACGGGAGGGGACAATGAGCAGTTCTTC. It is translated as CASSVTGGDNEQFF.